The rows below give T cell receptor beta chains drawn from one sample of a study of cytomegalovirus exposure and HLA in healthy donors. Clones were read by immunoSEQ multiplex PCR, and TCRdb kept only the in-frame ones, dropping some. This sample yields about 160,000 clones, of which roughly 80% are seen a single time; around 6.7% belongs to the top ten. The material sequenced was PBMCs. Source of these receptors: a woman in her twenties or thirties in good health and CMV-seropositive. CDR3s include the opening cysteine and the closing phenylalanine or tryptophan. The order of the fields is D gene, V gene, J gene, clone size, CDR3 protein, CDR3 DNA. D genes are given only for firm matches. Some rows have no size entry. The others give once, few or many, or a class for an expanded clone.

-,TRBV5-4,TRBJ1-2,-,CASSLGAANYGYTF,TGTGCCAGCAGCTTGGGGGCCGCTAACTATGGCTACACCTTC
-,TRBV9,TRBJ2-1,few,CASSVGQFHEQFF,TGTGCCAGCAGCGTAGGGCAGTTCCATGAGCAGTTCTTC
-,TRBV19,TRBJ1-2,-,CASSTRQEILSGYTF,TGTGCCAGTAGTACCAGACAGGAGATACTATCCGGCTACACCTTC
-,TRBV5-6,TRBJ2-7,-,CASSLVNSYEQYF,TGTGCCAGCAGCTTGGTTAACAGCTACGAGCAGTACTTC
-,TRBV13,TRBJ2-3,-,CASTRPTSTDTQYF,TGTGCCAGCACCAGACCGACTAGCACAGATACGCAGTATTTT
-,TRBV5-5,TRBJ1-1,-,CASSLSGRGDTEAFF,TGTGCCAGCAGCTTGTCGGGCAGGGGTGACACTGAAGCTTTCTTT
TRBD1,TRBV5-8,TRBJ2-3,-,CASSDRGSTDTQYF,TGTGCCAGCAGTGACAGGGGGAGCACAGATACGCAGTATTTT
-,TRBV13,TRBJ2-5,-,CASSSQYQETQYF,TGTGCCAGCAGCTCCCAGTACCAAGAGACCCAGTACTTC
-,TRBV30,TRBJ1-2,-,CAWSVHLGGDGYTF,TGTGCCTGGAGTGTACACCTCGGGGGGGATGGCTACACCTTC
-,TRBV4-1,TRBJ2-2,-,CASSRLGGTWQAMNTGELFF,TGCGCCAGCAGCCGCTTGGGAGGTACGTGGCAGGCAATGAACACCGGGGAGCTGTTTTTT
TRBD2,TRBV4-3,TRBJ2-2,-,CASSQVAGNTGELFF,TGCGCCAGCAGCCAAGTAGCGGGGAACACCGGGGAGCTGTTTTTT
-,TRBV9,TRBJ2-2,-,CASSVDVTGSTGELFF,TGTGCCAGCAGCGTAGACGTGACAGGTAGTACCGGGGAGCTGTTTTTT
TRBD2,TRBV7-9,TRBJ2-3,-,CASSLGLAGGPDTQYF,TGTGCCAGCAGCTTGGGACTAGCGGGGGGGCCAGATACGCAGTATTTT
-,TRBV7-2,TRBJ1-1,-,CASKTQGPVAMNTEAFF,TGTGCCAGCAAAACCCAGGGCCCGGTGGCGATGAACACTGAAGCTTTCTTT
-,TRBV29-1,TRBJ2-1,-,CSADEQFF,TGCAGCGCGGATGAGCAGTTCTTC
TRBD2,TRBV4-1,TRBJ2-1,-,CASSLSPGGSYNEQFF,TGCGCCAGCAGCCTTTCCCCGGGGGGTTCCTACAATGAGCAGTTCTTC
-,TRBV5-4,TRBJ2-7,-,CASSPQRLSSYEQYF,TGTGCCAGCAGCCCCCAGAGGTTAAGCTCCTACGAGCAGTACTTC
-,TRBV9,TRBJ1-4,once,CASSAQGRDEKLFF,TGTGCCAGCAGCGCCCAGGGGCGGGATGAAAAACTGTTTTTT
TRBD1,TRBV5-1,TRBJ1-1,-,CASSPGGTVANTEAFF,TGCGCCAGCAGCCCAGGGGGGACAGTTGCTAACACTGAAGCTTTCTTT
-,TRBV9,TRBJ1-2,few,CASSVVTASHGYTF,TGTGCCAGCAGCGTAGTGACAGCATCGCATGGCTACACCTTC
TRBD2,TRBV5-1,TRBJ2-5,-,CASTKGLSQETQYF,TGCGCCAGCACCAAGGGACTATCCCAAGAGACCCAGTACTTC
TRBD1,TRBV4-3,TRBJ2-2,once,CASSQDLGTGVRELFF,TGCGCCAGCAGCCAAGACCTTGGGACAGGGGTCCGGGAGCTGTTTTTT
-,TRBV28,TRBJ2-7,-,CASSSGQSHEQYF,TGTGCCAGCAGTTCTGGACAGAGCCACGAGCAGTACTTC
-,TRBV7-9,TRBJ1-5,-,CASSYTGYQPQHF,TGTGCCAGCAGCTACACAGGGTATCAGCCCCAGCATTTT
-,TRBV10-3,TRBJ2-2,-,CAISESRGTGELFF,TGTGCCATCAGTGAGTCCCGAGGAACCGGGGAGCTGTTTTTT
TRBD1,TRBV5-1,TRBJ2-1,-,CASSSQDRVREQFF,TGCGCCAGCAGCTCACAGGACAGGGTACGAGAGCAGTTCTTC
TRBD1,TRBV27,TRBJ1-5,few,CASSLNPETGENQPQHF,TGTGCCAGCAGTTTAAACCCCGAGACAGGGGAAAATCAGCCCCAGCATTTT
TRBD2,TRBV5-1,TRBJ2-2,-,CASSDSAGRGGYGELFF,TGCGCCAGCAGCGACTCGGCCGGACGGGGGGGCTACGGGGAGCTGTTTTTT